This entry is about one T cell receptor (beta chain). The CDR3 is 15 residues long. V was trimmed by 1 base and J by 2 bases, leaving 12 bases between them. Germline values: CDR1 LGHNA, CDR2 YSLEER. This sample is part of a study of CD8+ T cells in alopecia areata. It was cDNA, reverse transcribed from extracted RNA, that served as the sequencing template. The method was immunoSEQ multiplex PCR; TCRdb's version includes in-frame clones alone and lacks a portion of them. The sample contains about 64,000 clones, around 47% of which appear only once. Material for sequencing was NKG2D-low CD8+ T cells sorted from blood. The clonotype comes from a human donor with alopecia areata. The V and J genes are TRBV4-3 and TRBJ2-7; possible D gene TRBD2, 6 bases. In DNA, the CDR3 is TGCGCCAGCAGCCAAGGCCCCCGGAGGGCCTACGAGCAGTACTTC. Its translation is CASSQGPRRAYEQYF.